This T cell receptor beta chain came from a study of low-dose radiotherapy and immunotherapy resistance in tumors. About the research overall: One day before radiation and immunotherapy, intravenous cyclophosphamide 200 mg/m2 was administered, with this repeated every two weeks.

Both TCRalpha and TCRbeta chains were reverse transcribed with V-gene-specific primers. The authors ran about 21 PCR cycles to amplify TCRs with a constant-region primer and V-primer adapter. TCRdb re-called the reads through MiXCR, storing one row per CDR3 protein. The sample shows 40,000 or so distinct CDR3 sequences, about 25% of them seen only once. Time point noted: after trial treatment. Treatment meaning: LDRT plus nivolumab, ipilimumab, low-dose cyclophosphamide and aspirin (RACIN trial). CDR1 is MNHEY, CDR2 SVGEGT, per germline. The V gene lost 6 bases and the J gene lost 3 bases, with 5 bases spanning the gap. The CDR3 extends over 11 amino acids.

The starting material was PBMCs, obtained after low-dose radiotherapy plus immunotherapy. V gene TRBV6-2 or TRBV6-3 combines with J gene TRBJ2-5; no clear D gene. This TCR was recovered from a male donor with prostate cancer. CDR3: CASRKEETQYF. The CDR3 DNA sequence: TGTGCCAGCAGAAAGGAAGAGACCCAGTACTTC.